One sample yielded the 8 T cell receptor beta chains listed below, sequenced in a study of cytomegalovirus exposure and HLA in healthy donors (dated by TCRdb to about 2017). The library was produced with the immunoSEQ multiplex PCR assay. For the multiplex PCR, a mixture combining 60 forward primers for TCR Vbeta segments and 13 reverse primers for TCR Jbeta segments was used. In TCRdb, the immuneACCESS table is reduced to in-frame sequences with V and J assigned. These tables do not hold every clone; where another copy was compared, an unresolved V gene accounts for under half, and the others remain unexplained. Across this sample there are 200,000 to 250,000 clones, with approximately 78% seen only once. The ten largest make up around 3% of the sample. The specimen was PBMCs. These receptors were taken from a woman aged 40 to 50 in good health and CMV-seronegative.

This rearrangement joins TRBV10-1 to TRBJ2-3, with 14 bases identical to TRBD2. Trimming cost V 6 bases and J 4 bases; bases outside gene matches: 12. Germline assignment: CDR1 WNHNN and CDR2 SYGVQD (reference sequence). The CDR3 length is 18 residues. CDR3 nucleotides: TGCGCCAGCAGCGACCCTGCCGGGACTAGCGGGAGAGCAGATACGCAGTATTTT. Its translation is CASSDPAGTSGRADTQYF.

This clone was counted only a few times. The chain couples TRBV28 to TRBJ2-3; 11 bases fit TRBD2. The germline V gene has CDR1 MDHEN and CDR2 SYDVKM. The CDR3 covers 17 residues. J was trimmed by 2 bases and V by 6 bases; bases with no gene match: 10. In nucleotides, the CDR3 is TGTGCCAGCAGCGCCCTTCGACTAGCGGGATTCACAGATACGCAGTATTTT. Its translation is CASSALRLAGFTDTQYF. Variable domain in full (rest from reference TRBV28 and TRBJ2-3): DVKVTQSSRYLVKRTGEKVFLECVQDMDHENMFWYRQDPGLGLRLIYFSYDVKMKEKGDIPEGYSVSREKKERFSLILESASTNQTSMYLCASSALRLAGFTDTQYFGPGTRLTVL.

The V call is TRBV20-1, the J call TRBJ1-2; D gene ambiguous. The CDR3 spans 11 residues. CDR1 is DFQATT, CDR2 SNEGSKA, per germline (reference sequence). Deletions cut 6 bases from V and 2 bases from J, with 7 bases between. CDR3 protein: CSARINYGYTF. The CDR3 DNA reads TGCAGTGCCAGGATAAACTATGGCTACACCTTC.

CDR3 loop: CASSSRGQGRNYGYTF. CDR3 coding DNA: TGTGCCAGCAGTTCCCGCGGACAGGGTCGAAACTATGGCTACACCTTC. The genes are TRBV27 and TRBJ1-2, with 8 bases aligning to TRBD1. From germline, CDR1 is MNHEY and CDR2 SMNVEV (reference sequence). V dropped 4 bases and J dropped 2; count of bases not matched to a gene: 9. This CDR3 has 16 amino acids.

The chain employs TRBV27 and TRBJ2-7, with 7 bases identical to TRBD2. The CDR3 contains 15 residues. The trim removed 10 bases at V and 3 bases at J, leaving 15 bases unmatched. In germline, CDR1 is MNHEY, CDR2 SMNVEV (reference sequence). This chain's CDR3 is CATGTFASGNYEQYF. Written as DNA, the CDR3 is TGTGCCACAGGCACGTTCGCGAGCGGGAACTACGAGCAGTACTTC.

This chain joins TRBV28 and TRBJ2-7; D may be TRBD2 (5 bases). This CDR3 is built from 12 residues. The germline V gene has CDR1 MDHEN and CDR2 SYDVKM. V shed 7 bases and J shed 0 bases, with 7 bases lying between them. The CDR3 sequence: CASIGSSYEQYF. The CDR3, as DNA: TGTGCCAGCATAGGGAGCTCCTACGAGCAGTACTTC.

V usage is TRBV5-1 and J usage is TRBJ2-7, with 8 nucleotides matching TRBD1. This CDR3 region has 14 residues. Per the germline V gene, CDR1 is SGHRS and CDR2 is YFSETQ. The V segment lost 1 base and the J segment 3 bases; nucleotides outside the gene matches: 3. The CDR3 DNA reads TGCGCCAGCAGCTTGTCAGGGGGCGGCTACGAGCAGTACTTC. Residues: CASSLSGGGYEQYF.

The chain joins TRBV2 to TRBJ2-3, with 10 positions matching TRBD2. The CDR3 has 14 residues. Trimming removed 9 bases from V and 9 bases from J; junction bases left unmatched: 12. From germline, CDR1 is SNHLY and CDR2 FYNNEI. The CDR3 nucleotides are TGTGCCAGAAGGGCTAGCGGGAGTTTGGGCACGCAGTATTTT. Protein sequence: CARRASGSLGTQYF. Full variable domain (outside the CDR3, taken from reference TRBV2 and TRBJ2-3): EPEVTQTPSHQVTQMGQEVILRCVPISNHLYFYWYRQILGQKVEFLVSFYNNEISEKSEIFDDQFSVERPDGSNFTLKIRSTKLEDSAMYFCARRASGSLGTQYFGPGTRLTVL.